This T cell receptor (beta chain) was sequenced in a study of cytomegalovirus exposure and HLA in healthy donors. Trimming cost V 0 bases and J 3 bases, with 14 bases left between them. CDR3 length equals 16 residues. Germline V gene data show CDR1 as LNHDA and CDR2 as SQIVND (reference sequence). 60 Vbeta and 13 Jbeta primers were used in PCR. Sequenced by immunoSEQ multiplex PCR; TCRdb stores in-frame clones only, minus some. The data contain 150,000 to 200,000 clones, about three quarters of them singletons. The chain couples TRBV19 to TRBJ1-2, with D maybe TRBD1 (5 bases). The source of this sequence is a woman between 40 and 50 years old in good health and CMV-seronegative. The sequenced sample consisted of PBMCs. The DNA of the CDR3 is TGTGCCAGTAGTATAGATCTTGGGGGAGGAGACTATGGCTACACCTTC. This encodes CASSIDLGGGDYGYTF.